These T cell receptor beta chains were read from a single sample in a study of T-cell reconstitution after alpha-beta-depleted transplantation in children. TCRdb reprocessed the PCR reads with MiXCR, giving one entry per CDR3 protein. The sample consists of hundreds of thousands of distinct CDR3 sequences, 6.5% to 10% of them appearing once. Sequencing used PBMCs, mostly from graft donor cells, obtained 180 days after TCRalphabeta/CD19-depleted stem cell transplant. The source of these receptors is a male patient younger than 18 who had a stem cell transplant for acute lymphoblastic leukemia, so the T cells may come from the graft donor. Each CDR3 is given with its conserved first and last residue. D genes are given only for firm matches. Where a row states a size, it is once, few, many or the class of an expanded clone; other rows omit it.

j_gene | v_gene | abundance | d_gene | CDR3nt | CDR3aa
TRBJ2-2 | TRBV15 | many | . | TGTGCCACGGGGGGACACAAAGCCGGGGAGCTGTTTTTT | CATGGHKAGELFF
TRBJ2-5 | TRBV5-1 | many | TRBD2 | TGCGCCAGCGGAGGACTAGCGGGGTCCCAAGAGACCCAGTACTTC | CASGGLAGSQETQYF
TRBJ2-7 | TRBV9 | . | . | TGTGCCAGCAGCCCCGCCCCGGGGGCTGTATACGAGCAGTACTTC | CASSPAPGAVYEQYF
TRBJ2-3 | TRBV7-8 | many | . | TGTGCCAGCAGCCCAGACGCGGGCGAGCAGTATTTT | CASSPDAGEQYF
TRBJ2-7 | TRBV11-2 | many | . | TGTGCCAGCAGCTTAGACTCCGAGCAGTACTTC | CASSLDSEQYF
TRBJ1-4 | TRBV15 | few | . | TGTGCCACCAGCAGAGTGTCTTGGACGGAAAAACTGTTTTTT | CATSRVSWTEKLFF
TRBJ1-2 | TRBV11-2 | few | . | TGTGCCAGCAGCTTAGTGTGGCAAAAGTGGTATTATGGCTACACCTTC | CASSLVWQKWYYGYTF
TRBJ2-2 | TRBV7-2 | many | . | TGTGCCAGCAGCTTAGTTTCTCTCTACACCGGGGAGCTGTTTTTT | CASSLVSLYTGELFF
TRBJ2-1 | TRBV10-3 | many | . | TGTGCCATCAGTGGGGAAATCAGCTCCTACAATGAGCAGTTCTTC | CAISGEISSYNEQFF
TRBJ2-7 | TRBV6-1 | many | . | TGTGCCAGCAGTGAAGAACGGGACCGGCAGTACTTC | CASSEERDRQYF
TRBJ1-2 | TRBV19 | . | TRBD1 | TGTGCCAGTAGTGGGGGACAGGGGGCCGACTCTAACTATGGCTACACCTTC | CASSGGQGADSNYGYTF
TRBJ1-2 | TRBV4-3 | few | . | TGCGCCAGCAGCCAAGACCTGGGACTCTATGGCTACACCTTC | CASSQDLGLYGYTF
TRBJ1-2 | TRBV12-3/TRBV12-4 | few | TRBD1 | TGTGCCAGCAGTTTAAACCCGACAGGGGTCTATGGCTACACCTTC | CASSLNPTGVYGYTF
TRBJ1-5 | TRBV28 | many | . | TGTGCCAGCCGGGGGGGCCAGTTAAATCAGCCCCAGCATTTT | CASRGGQLNQPQHF
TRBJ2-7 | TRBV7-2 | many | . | TGTGCCAGCAGCTTACAGTTGGGGCAGTCCTACGAGCAGTACTTC | CASSLQLGQSYEQYF
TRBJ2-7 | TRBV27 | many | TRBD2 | TGTGCCAGCAGTTTCATCTCTAGCGGAGGCGAGCAGTACTTC | CASSFISSGGEQYF
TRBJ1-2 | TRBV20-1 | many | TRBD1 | TGCAGTGCCCAGGACAGGGCTGGCTACACCTTC | CSAQDRAGYTF
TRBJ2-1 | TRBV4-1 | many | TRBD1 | TGCGCCAGCAGCCACCATACCGGGACAGGTCCTTACAATGAGCAGTTCTTC | CASSHHTGTGPYNEQFF
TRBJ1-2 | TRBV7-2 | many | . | TGTGCCAGCAGCTTACGTTCCTTTGCGTACACCTTC | CASSLRSFAYTF
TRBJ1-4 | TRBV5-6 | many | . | TGTGCCAGCAGCTTTCGAGGGGCGCCTAATGAAAAACTGTTTTTT | CASSFRGAPNEKLFF
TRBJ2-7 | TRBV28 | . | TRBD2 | TGTGCCAGCAGTTTCCCGGGGGGAGCCTACGAGCAGTACTTC | CASSFPGGAYEQYF
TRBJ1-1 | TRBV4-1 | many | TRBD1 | TGCGCCAGCAGCCATTGGGACAGGGCAAACACTGAAGCTTTCTTT | CASSHWDRANTEAFF
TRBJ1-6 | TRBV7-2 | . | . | TGTGCCAGCAGAAAGGCGCCCCGGAGGGCCTATAATTCACCCCTCCACTTT | CASRKAPRRAYNSPLHF